The TCR beta chain described here comes from a study of Ad26.COV2.S vaccination and SARS-CoV-2 variants. The overall study: Donor got 5x10^10 or 1x10^11 viral particles of Ad26.COV2.S. Regarding the study as a whole: For non-spike TCRs, breadth in vaccine recipients resembled that in placebo recipients. Measurements of TCR breadth and depth may have given underestimates of the total T cell responses.

TCRdb's copy holds only in-frame clones and misses some; the assay was immunoSEQ multiplex PCR. The sample shows more than 300,000 clones, approximately 86% of them seen only once. Sample treatment: 19 received Ad26.COV2.S at low or high dose, single or two shots; 5 received placebo; per-sample allocation not given. Each sample was drawn 63 days after the first injection (of vaccine or placebo). Donor was an adult aged 18-55 years in Boston. Looked up from germline, CDR1 is MNHEY and CDR2 is SMNVEV (reference sequence). Trimming took off 5 bases at V and 5 bases at J, with 21 bases between the two ends. CDR3 length equals 16 residues. This clone was observed once. The antigen remains undetermined.

The sample consisted of peripheral blood, taken in a trial of Ad26.COV2.S vaccine versus placebo. This rearrangement joins TRBV27 to TRBJ2-5; D not certain. This receptor was taken from a person between 18 and 65 years old who received the Ad26.COV2.S COVID-19 vaccine or a placebo. The CDR3 bases are TGTGCCAGCAGTGTCGCTGAGCCTCGGATGGGGGAGACCCAGTACTTC. Its protein product is CASSVAEPRMGETQYF.